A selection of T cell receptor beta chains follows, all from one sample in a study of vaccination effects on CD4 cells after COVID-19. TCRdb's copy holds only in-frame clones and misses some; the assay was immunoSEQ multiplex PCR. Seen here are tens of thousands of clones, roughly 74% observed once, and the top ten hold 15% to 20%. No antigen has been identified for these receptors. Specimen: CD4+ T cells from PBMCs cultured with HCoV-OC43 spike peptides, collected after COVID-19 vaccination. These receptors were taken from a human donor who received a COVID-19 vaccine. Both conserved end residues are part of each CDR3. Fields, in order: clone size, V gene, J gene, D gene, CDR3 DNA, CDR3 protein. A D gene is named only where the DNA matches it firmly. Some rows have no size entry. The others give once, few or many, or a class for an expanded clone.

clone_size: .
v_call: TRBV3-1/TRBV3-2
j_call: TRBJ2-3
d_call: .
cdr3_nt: TGTGCCAGCAGCCAAGAGCGAGGGGAACCCACCTTTATCGATTTAGCAGATACGCAGTATTTT
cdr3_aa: CASSQERGEPTFIDLADTQYF

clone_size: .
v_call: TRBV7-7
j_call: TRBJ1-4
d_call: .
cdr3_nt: TGTGCCAGCAGCTTAGCTCGTAGAGATGTCAGGGTGTTTATAGAAAAACTGTTTTTT
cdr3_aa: CASSLARRDVRVFIEKLFF

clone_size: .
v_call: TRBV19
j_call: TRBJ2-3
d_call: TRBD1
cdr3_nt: TGTGCCAGTACCCCGAGTGGACAGGTTTCAGATACGCAGTATTTT
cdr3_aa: CASTPSGQVSDTQYF

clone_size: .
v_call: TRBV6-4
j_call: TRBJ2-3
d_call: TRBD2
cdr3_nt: TGTGCCAGCAGTCCGACTAGCGGGGCTACAGATACGCAGTATTTT
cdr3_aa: CASSPTSGATDTQYF

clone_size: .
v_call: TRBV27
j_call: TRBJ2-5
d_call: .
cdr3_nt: TGTGCCAGCAGTTCCTCCGTGGGGACCCAGTACTTC
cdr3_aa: CASSSSVGTQYF

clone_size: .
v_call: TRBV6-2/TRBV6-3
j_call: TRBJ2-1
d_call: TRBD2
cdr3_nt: TGTGCCAGCAGATACGGGGGACTAGCGGGGGGTGATGAGCAGTTCTTC
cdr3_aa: CASRYGGLAGGDEQFF

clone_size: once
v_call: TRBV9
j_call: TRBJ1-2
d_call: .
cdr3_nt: TGTGCCAGCAGCGTAGACACTAACTATGGCTACACCTTC
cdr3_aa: CASSVDTNYGYTF

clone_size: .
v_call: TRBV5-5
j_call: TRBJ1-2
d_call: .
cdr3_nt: TGTGCCAGCAGCTTACAGAACTATGGCTACACCTTC
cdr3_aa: CASSLQNYGYTF

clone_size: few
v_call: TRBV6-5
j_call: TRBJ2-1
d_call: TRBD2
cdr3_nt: TGTGCCAGCAGTTACTCGACTAGCGGGGACTTGGAGCAGTTCTTC
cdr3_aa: CASSYSTSGDLEQFF

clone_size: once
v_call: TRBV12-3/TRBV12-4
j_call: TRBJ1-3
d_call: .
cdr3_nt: TGTGCCAGCAGTTTAGTGGTCAGCACCATATATTTT
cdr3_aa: CASSLVVSTIYF

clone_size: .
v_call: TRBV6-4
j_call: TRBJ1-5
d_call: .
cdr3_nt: TGTGCCAGCAGTGACTCAGGGGGCAATCAGCCCCAGCATTTT
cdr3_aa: CASSDSGGNQPQHF

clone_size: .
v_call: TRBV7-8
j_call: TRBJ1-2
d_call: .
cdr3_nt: TGTGCCAGCAGCTCGACAGAGTCTAACTATGGCTACACCTTC
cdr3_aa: CASSSTESNYGYTF

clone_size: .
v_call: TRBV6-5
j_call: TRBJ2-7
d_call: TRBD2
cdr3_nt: TGTGCCAGCAGTTACAGTCGCGGGAGGGCCTACGAGCAGTACTTC
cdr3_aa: CASSYSRGRAYEQYF

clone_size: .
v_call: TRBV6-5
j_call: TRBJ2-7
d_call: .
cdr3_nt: TGTGCCAGCAGGATGGGACCCGGCACCGAGCAGTACTTC
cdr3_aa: CASRMGPGTEQYF

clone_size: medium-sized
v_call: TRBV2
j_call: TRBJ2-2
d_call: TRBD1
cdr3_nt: TGTGCCAGCGGTACCACGACAGGGTCGACCGGGGAGCTGTTTTTT
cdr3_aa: CASGTTTGSTGELFF

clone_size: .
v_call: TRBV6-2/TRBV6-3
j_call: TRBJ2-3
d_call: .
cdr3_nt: TGTGCCAGCAGTCCCCAGGGCGGGAACACAGATACGCAGTATTTT
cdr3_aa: CASSPQGGNTDTQYF

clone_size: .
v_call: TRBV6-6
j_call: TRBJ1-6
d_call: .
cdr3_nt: TGTGCCAGCAACCCCGACCGAGGGGCCTATAATTCACCCCTCCACTTT
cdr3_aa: CASNPDRGAYNSPLHF

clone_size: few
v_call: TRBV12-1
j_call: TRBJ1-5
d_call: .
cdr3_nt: TGTGCCAGCAGCTTCCCCCGGGACAGCCTTTGGGGAAGCAATCAGCCCCAGCATTTT
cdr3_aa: CASSFPRDSLWGSNQPQHF

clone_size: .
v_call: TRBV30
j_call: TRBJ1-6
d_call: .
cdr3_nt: TGTGCCTGGAGTGTCGGCAGTCATTCACCCCTCCACTTT
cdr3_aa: CAWSVGSHSPLHF

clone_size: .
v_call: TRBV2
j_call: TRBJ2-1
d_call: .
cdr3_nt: TGTGCCAGCAAGATGGAACAAATTAAGGCTAACAATGAGCAGTTCTTC
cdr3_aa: CASKMEQIKANNEQFF

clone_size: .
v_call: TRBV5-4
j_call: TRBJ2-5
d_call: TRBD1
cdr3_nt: TGTGCCAGCAGCCAACAGGGGGCGGTTGAGACCCAGTACTTC
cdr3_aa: CASSQQGAVETQYF

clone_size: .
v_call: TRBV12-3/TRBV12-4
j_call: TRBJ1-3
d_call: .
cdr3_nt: TGTGCCAGCAGCTTTACGAACACCATATATTTT
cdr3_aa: CASSFTNTIYF

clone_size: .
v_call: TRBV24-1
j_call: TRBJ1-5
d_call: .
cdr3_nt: TGTGCCACCAGTGACCCATCCGGGAGCCAAGATCAGCCCCAGCATTTT
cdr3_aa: CATSDPSGSQDQPQHF

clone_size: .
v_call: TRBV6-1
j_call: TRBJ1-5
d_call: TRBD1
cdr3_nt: TGTGCCAGCAGTGCCATACCAGACAGGGCACGACAGCCCCAGCATTTT
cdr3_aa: CASSAIPDRARQPQHF

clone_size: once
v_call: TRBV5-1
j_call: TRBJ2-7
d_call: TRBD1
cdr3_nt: TGCGCCAGCAGCGGGGACAGGGCCTACGAGCAGTACTTC
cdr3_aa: CASSGDRAYEQYF

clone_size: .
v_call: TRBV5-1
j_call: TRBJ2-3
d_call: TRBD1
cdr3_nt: TGCGCCAGCAGCTTGGGTCTTACAGGGGGCACAGATACGCAGTATTTT
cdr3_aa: CASSLGLTGGTDTQYF

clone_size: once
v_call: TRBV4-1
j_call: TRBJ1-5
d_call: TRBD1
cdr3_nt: TGCGCCAGCAGCCAAGGGGGACAGGGGGCATGGTTTAGCAATCAGCCCCAGCATTTT
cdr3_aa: CASSQGGQGAWFSNQPQHF

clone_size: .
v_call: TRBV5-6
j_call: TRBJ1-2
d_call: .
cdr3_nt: TGTGCCAGCAGCTTCGTAGGGATGGACTATGGCTACACCTTC
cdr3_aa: CASSFVGMDYGYTF

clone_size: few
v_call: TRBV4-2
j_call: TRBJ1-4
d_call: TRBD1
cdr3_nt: TGTGCCAGCAGTCGTACAGGGGAGGGAGGTGAAAAACTGTTTTTT
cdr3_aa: CASSRTGEGGEKLFF

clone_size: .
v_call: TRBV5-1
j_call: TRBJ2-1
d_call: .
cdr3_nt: TGCGCCAGCAGTATACGAATAGGGGACGGCTCCTACAATGAGCAGTTCTTC
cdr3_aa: CASSIRIGDGSYNEQFF

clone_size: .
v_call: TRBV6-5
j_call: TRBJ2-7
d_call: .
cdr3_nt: TGTGCCAGCAGTTACAAAATCAACAGGGTGGGTTACGAGCAGTACTTC
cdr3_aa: CASSYKINRVGYEQYF

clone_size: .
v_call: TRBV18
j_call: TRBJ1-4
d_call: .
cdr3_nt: TGTGCCAGCTCCGAACATGTACAGGGTAATGAAAAACTGTTTTTT
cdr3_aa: CASSEHVQGNEKLFF

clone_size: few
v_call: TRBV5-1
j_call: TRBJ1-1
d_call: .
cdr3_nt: TGCGCCAGCAGCTTGGTCGGGAAGTGGAACACTGAAGCTTTCTTT
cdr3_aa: CASSLVGKWNTEAFF

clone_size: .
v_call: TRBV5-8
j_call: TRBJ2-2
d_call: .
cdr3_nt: TGTGCCAGCAGCCGTGACGGGGGTTACACCGGGGAGCTGTTTTTT
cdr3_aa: CASSRDGGYTGELFF

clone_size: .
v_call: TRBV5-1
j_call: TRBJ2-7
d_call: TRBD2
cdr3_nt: TGCGCCAGCAGCTTGTCTGCCCTCACTAGCGGGAGCTCCTACGAGCAGTACTTC
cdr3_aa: CASSLSALTSGSSYEQYF

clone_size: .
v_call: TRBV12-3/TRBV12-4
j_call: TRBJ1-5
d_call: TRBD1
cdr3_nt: TGTGCCAGCAGGACAGGGTCTCAGCCCCAGCATTTT
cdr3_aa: CASRTGSQPQHF

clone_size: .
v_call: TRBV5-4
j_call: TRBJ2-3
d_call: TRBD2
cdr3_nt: TGTGCCAGCAGCAATAAGAGGACTAGCGGGACAACTAGCACAGATACGCAGTATTTT
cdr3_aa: CASSNKRTSGTTSTDTQYF

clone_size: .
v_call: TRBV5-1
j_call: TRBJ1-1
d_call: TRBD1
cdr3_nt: TGCGCCAGCAGCTTACGGACAGGGAGCACTGAAGCTTTCTTT
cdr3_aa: CASSLRTGSTEAFF

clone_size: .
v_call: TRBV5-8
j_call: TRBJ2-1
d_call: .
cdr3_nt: TGTGCCAGCAGCCCCCCGCGGAGCAGGGTCAATGAGCAGTTCTTC
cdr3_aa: CASSPPRSRVNEQFF

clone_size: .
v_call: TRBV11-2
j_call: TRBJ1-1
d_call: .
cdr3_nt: TGTGCCAGCAGCTTAGTCGGTGGCACTGAAGCTTTCTTT
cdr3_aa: CASSLVGGTEAFF

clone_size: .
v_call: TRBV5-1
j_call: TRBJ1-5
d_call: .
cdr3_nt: TGCGCCAGCAGCTTGCAGGGAAATCAGCCCCAGCATTTT
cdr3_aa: CASSLQGNQPQHF

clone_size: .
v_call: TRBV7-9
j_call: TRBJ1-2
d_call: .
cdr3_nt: TGTGCCAGCAGCTTCGAAGGAAAGGGCCAGGGCTACACCTTC
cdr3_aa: CASSFEGKGQGYTF

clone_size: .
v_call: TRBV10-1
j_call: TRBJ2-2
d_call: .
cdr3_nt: TGCGCCAGCACCCAGGATCTGGGGACCGGGGAGCTGTTTTTT
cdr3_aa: CASTQDLGTGELFF

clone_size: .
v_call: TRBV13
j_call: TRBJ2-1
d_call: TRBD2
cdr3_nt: TGTGCCAGCAGCTTAGTACTAGCGGGGACTGCCACTGGTGAGCAGTTCTTC
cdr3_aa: CASSLVLAGTATGEQFF

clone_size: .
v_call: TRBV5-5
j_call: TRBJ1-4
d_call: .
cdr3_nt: TGTGCCAGCAGCTTGTCTCCCCAGGGCGGTAATGAAAAACTGTTTTTT
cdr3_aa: CASSLSPQGGNEKLFF